The 7 T cell receptor beta chains below come from one sample, sequenced in a study of pediatric ulcerative colitis. During colonoscopy, one to two rectal pinch biopsies were collected. Only in-frame clones appear in the TCRdb table, and some are missing; sequencing was by immunoSEQ multiplex PCR. The sample shows 36,000 or so clones, 73% of them seen only once. Sequenced material: gut tissue. The origin of the receptors is a boy aged 5 to 17 with moderate ulcerative colitis.

The genes are TRBV12-5 and TRBJ2-7, with no clear D. Germline values: CDR1 LGHNT, CDR2 FRNRAP. The CDR3 has 12 residues. Trimming pared 2 bases from V and 4 bases from J, leaving 6 bases between. CDR3 sequence reads: CASGLREYEQYF. In DNA form, the CDR3 reads TGTGCTAGTGGTTTGAGAGAGTACGAGCAGTACTTC.

This clone is medium-sized in the sample. This sequence joins TRBV4-2 and TRBJ2-3; D is possibly TRBD2 (5 bases). Trimming removed 2 bases at V and 0 bases at J, with 9 bases between. Germline V lookup: CDR1 LGHNA, CDR2 YNFKEQ. The CDR3 has 15 residues. The CDR3 loop reads CASSQWAGSTDTQYF. The CDR3 DNA reads TGTGCCAGCAGCCAATGGGCGGGTAGCACAGATACGCAGTATTTT.

A single count supports this clone. This sequence joins TRBV27 and TRBJ2-7; D call uncertain. V was clipped by 5 bases and J by 3 bases, with 14 bases between them. Per the germline V gene, CDR1 is MNHEY and CDR2 is SMNVEV (reference sequence). This CDR3 region has 14 residues. This chain's CDR3 is CASSAVETFYEQYF. In DNA form, the CDR3 reads TGTGCCAGCAGTGCCGTAGAGACTTTCTACGAGCAGTACTTC.

The sample holds a few counts of this clone. J is TRBJ2-3 and V is TRBV25-1; the match to TRBD2 covers 7 bases. Germline V gene lookup returns CDR1 MGHDK and CDR2 SYGVNS. J gave up 4 bases and V 5 bases, and 6 bases lay outside the gene matches. The length of the CDR3 is 14 residues. CDR3 DNA: TGTGCCAGCAGTCCAGGCGGGAGCCCAGATACGCAGTATTTT. Encoded protein: CASSPGGSPDTQYF. The full variable domain, rest sourced from reference TRBV25-1 and TRBJ2-3, is EADIYQTPRYLVIGTGKKITLECSQTMGHDKMYWYQQDPGMELHLIHYSYGVNSTEKGDLSSESTVSRIRTEHFPLTLESARPSHTSQYLCASSPGGSPDTQYFGPGTRLTVL.

V usage is TRBV11-3 and J usage is TRBJ1-1; 7 bases match TRBD1. The length of the CDR3 is 14 residues. Unmatched junction bases numbered 9, after V lost 4 bases and J lost 7 bases. Germline V gives CDR1 SGHNT, CDR2 YENEEA. The CDR3 sequence is CASSSNGRDSEAFF. CDR3 DNA sequence: TGTGCCAGCAGCTCCAACGGCCGGGACAGTGAAGCTTTCTTT.

The chain recombines TRBV6-5 with TRBJ1-5, with D perhaps matching TRBD1 (5 bases). The CDR3 loop spans 13 amino acids. The V and J ends lost 7 bases and 4 bases respectively, with 11 bases between them. Germline CDR1 and CDR2: MNHEY and SVGAGI. Here the CDR3 reads CASKLGVNQPQHF. CDR3 bases: TGTGCCAGCAAGCTGGGGGTAAATCAGCCCCAGCATTTT.

This clone is a singleton in its sample. The chain couples TRBV11-2 to TRBJ1-4; the match to TRBD1 covers 7 bases. Germline trimming cut 1 base from V and 8 bases from J; bases unmatched to any gene: 10. CDR1 and CDR2 from the germline V gene are SGHAT and FQNNGV. This CDR3 is built from 16 residues. CDR3 sequence: CASSLGHRDRLEKLFF. For the CDR3, the DNA is TGTGCCAGCAGCTTAGGACATAGGGACAGATTGGAAAAACTGTTTTTT.